This TCR beta chain was captured by sequencing in a study of CD8 T cells in ankylosing spondylitis. Study-level findings and limits: Disease-associated clones were CD8+ and fairly uncommon in peripheral blood.

MiXCR, run by TCRdb on the 5' RACE reads, gives a single entry per CDR3 protein. The sample lists 350,000 to 400,000 distinct CDR3 sequences; 20% were seen once. In this sample, this clonotype turned up a few times. The antigen remains unidentified. Germline V lookup: CDR1 SGHTA, CDR2 FQGNSA. V trimming: 4 bases; J trimming: 9 bases; junction bases outside the gene matches: 4. The CDR3 runs to 13 residues. The V gene is TRBV7-2, the J gene TRBJ2-3; 10 positions match TRBD2. The sample was blood, either unsorted or a sorted T cell fraction (not recorded which). The TCR originated in a male donor with ankylosing spondylitis or in good health (not recorded which). This CDR3 is CASSSALAGTQYF. DNA for the CDR3: TGTGCCAGCAGCTCAGCACTAGCGGGGACGCAGTATTTT.